The 14 T cell receptor beta chains presented below share a single source sample, sequenced in a study of regulatory T cells in long-lasting Graves disease. A single record per CDR3 protein comes from TCRdb applying MiXCR to the reads. The sample lists 1,500 to 2,000 distinct CDR3 sequences, 70% to 85% occurring once. RNA from PBMCs was the source of the TCR library. The input for sequencing was peripheral blood mononuclear cells (PBMCs), taken with antithyroid drug treatment, in newly diagnosed or persistent Graves disease (not recorded which). Receptor source: a woman aged 18-29 years with Graves disease.

This chain connects TRBV5-1 to TRBJ2-7; D is possibly TRBD2 (5 bases). Trimming stripped 3 bases from V and 3 bases from J, with 10 bases between. This CDR3 is 13 amino acids long. CDR1 SGHRS and CDR2 YFSETQ come from the germline V gene. The CDR3: CASSSDWNYEQYF. In DNA, the CDR3 is TGCGCCAGCAGCTCGGACTGGAACTACGAGCAGTACTTC.

V gene TRBV29-1 combines with J gene TRBJ1-2; unclear D gene. This CDR3 is built from 10 residues. The V end lost 3 bases, the J end lost 12 bases, and 11 bases lay between the germline ends. Germline V CDR1 and CDR2: SQVTM, ANQGSEA. CDR3 residues: CSVEAVFHTF. CDR3 nucleotide sequence: TGCAGCGTTGAGGCGGTGTTTCACACCTTC.

The chain recombines TRBV23-1 with TRBJ2-7, with a tentative D call TRBD2 (6 bases). TRBV23-1 is known as an ORF, though its function is uncertain. V was trimmed by 4 bases and J by 9 bases, leaving 19 bases between them. The CDR3 loop spans 14 amino acids. The CDR3 is CASSPYPRWGGQYF. CDR3 nucleotide sequence: TGCGCCAGCAGTCCCTACCCCCGATGGGGAGGGCAGTACTTC.

The rearrangement uses TRBV6-2 or TRBV6-3 and TRBJ1-5; D remains unclear. The CDR3 contains 14 residues. Between the trimmed V and J ends, which lost 3 bases and 6 bases, there was a span of 12 bases. The germline gives CDR1 MNHEY, CDR2 SVGEGT. CDR3 nucleotides: TGTGCCAGCAGTTATGGGCTTGAGGGTCAGCCCCAGCATTTT. It is translated as CASSYGLEGQPQHF.

The genes are TRBV12-3 or TRBV12-4 and TRBJ2-7; D gene ambiguous. The CDR3 spans 14 residues. V dropped 6 bases and J dropped 6 bases, with 18 bases sitting between them. CDR3 nucleotide sequence: TGTGCCAGCAGCCCGGGCCTAACCCCCGGCGAGCAGTACTTC. It encodes CASSPGLTPGEQYF.

The J gene is TRBJ2-3, the V gene TRBV27; D remains ambiguous. The CDR3 runs to 14 residues. Germline V gene data show CDR1 as MNHEY and CDR2 as SMNVEV (reference sequence). Trimming shortened V by 5 bases and J by 3 bases, and 12 bases separated the two germline ends. The CDR3 DNA reads as TGTGCCAGCAGTCCAAGGTCCCCTACAGATACGCAGTATTTT. The encoded protein is CASSPRSPTDTQYF.

The rearrangement links TRBV12-3 or TRBV12-4 to TRBJ1-5; D not resolved. The CDR3 is made up of 13 amino acids. With 5 bases removed from V and 5 bases from J, the gap between germline ends came to 10 bases. CDR3 sequence (DNA): TGTGCCAGCAGTCAGACCCAAGATCAGCCCCAGCATTTT. This translates into CASSQTQDQPQHF.

The CDR3 is CASSERGRTDTQYF. In nucleotides, the CDR3 is TGTGCCAGCAGTGAGAGGGGCCGCACAGATACGCAGTATTTT. This sequence joins TRBV6-4 and TRBJ2-3; D may be TRBD1 or TRBD2 (5 bases each). The CDR3 is 14 amino acids. V gave up 3 bases and J gave up 1 base, with 8 bases separating them. Germline loops: CDR1 MRHNA, CDR2 SNTAGT.

The gene calls are TRBV28 and TRBJ2-1, with 7 bases lining up with TRBD1. The CDR3 runs 14 residues. CDR1 is MDHEN, CDR2 SYDVKM, per germline. J lost 7 bases, V lost 2 bases, and 5 bases had no gene match. CDR3 loop: CASSLETGLNEQFF. In nucleotides, the CDR3 is TGTGCCAGCAGTTTAGAGACAGGGTTAAATGAGCAGTTCTTC.

The J gene is TRBJ1-3, the V gene TRBV12-5, with TRBD1 as a possible D gene (5 bases). There are 16 residues in the CDR3. V was shortened by 1 base and J by 4 bases, with 14 bases between the two germline ends. Per germline, CDR1 LGHNT and CDR2 FRNRAP. The CDR3 coding sequence is TGTGCTAGTGGTTTGGGGGGCGGACGCTCGGGAAACACCATATATTTT. Translating gives CASGLGGGRSGNTIYF. Combining the CDR3 with reference TRBV12-5 and TRBJ1-3 gives the whole variable domain DARVTQTPRHKVTEMGQEVTMRCQPILGHNTVFWYRQTMMQGLELLAYFRNRAPLDDSGMPKDRFSAEMPDATLATLKIQPSEPRDSAVYFCASGLGGGRSGNTIYFGEGSWLTVV.

The chain carries TRBV12-3 or TRBV12-4 and TRBJ2-3; 10 bases map to TRBD2. The trim removed 8 bases at V and 2 bases at J, leaving 13 bases unmatched. This CDR3 has 17 residues. CDR3 protein: CASLDPVAGGPTDTQYF. In DNA, the CDR3 is TGTGCCAGCTTAGACCCCGTAGCGGGGGGTCCCACAGATACGCAGTATTTT.

This chain connects TRBV20-1 to TRBJ2-1, with TRBD2 matching 8 bases. CDR3 length: 15 residues. The germline V gene has CDR1 DFQATT and CDR2 SNEGSKA (reference sequence). V dropped 6 bases and J dropped 6; count of bases not matched to a gene: 13. Here the CDR3 DNA reads TGCAGTGCGAGGGAAAGCGGGAGATTTCGCAATGAGCAGTTCTTC. Translation: CSARESGRFRNEQFF.

The chain carries TRBV19 and TRBJ1-2; 10 bases agree with TRBD1. J lost 4 bases, V lost 3 bases, and 8 bases had no gene match. The CDR3 runs to 16 residues. Germline V gives CDR1 LNHDA, CDR2 SQIVND (reference sequence). The CDR3 region is CASSMIRDRGTYGYTF. Here the CDR3 DNA reads TGTGCCAGTAGTATGATTCGGGACAGGGGAACCTATGGCTACACCTTC.

This chain joins TRBV27 and TRBJ2-3; no reliable D call. The CDR3 spans 14 residues. The germline V gene has CDR1 MNHEY and CDR2 SMNVEV (reference sequence). Trimming cost V 4 bases and J 2 bases, with 10 bases left between them. The CDR3 DNA reads TGTGCCAGCAGTTCTAGACGATTCACAGATACGCAGTATTTT. Protein sequence: CASSSRRFTDTQYF.